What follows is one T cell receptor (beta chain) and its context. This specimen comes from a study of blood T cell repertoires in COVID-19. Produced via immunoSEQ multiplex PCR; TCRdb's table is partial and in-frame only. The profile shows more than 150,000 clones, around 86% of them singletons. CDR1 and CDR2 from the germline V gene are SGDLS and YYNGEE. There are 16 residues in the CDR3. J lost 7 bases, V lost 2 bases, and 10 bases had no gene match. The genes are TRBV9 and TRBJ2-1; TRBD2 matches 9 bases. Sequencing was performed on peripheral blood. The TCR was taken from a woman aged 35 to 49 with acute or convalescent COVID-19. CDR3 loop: CASSVSGGGVHNEQFF. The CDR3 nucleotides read TGTGCCAGCAGCGTTTCTGGCGGGGGGGTCCATAATGAGCAGTTCTTC.